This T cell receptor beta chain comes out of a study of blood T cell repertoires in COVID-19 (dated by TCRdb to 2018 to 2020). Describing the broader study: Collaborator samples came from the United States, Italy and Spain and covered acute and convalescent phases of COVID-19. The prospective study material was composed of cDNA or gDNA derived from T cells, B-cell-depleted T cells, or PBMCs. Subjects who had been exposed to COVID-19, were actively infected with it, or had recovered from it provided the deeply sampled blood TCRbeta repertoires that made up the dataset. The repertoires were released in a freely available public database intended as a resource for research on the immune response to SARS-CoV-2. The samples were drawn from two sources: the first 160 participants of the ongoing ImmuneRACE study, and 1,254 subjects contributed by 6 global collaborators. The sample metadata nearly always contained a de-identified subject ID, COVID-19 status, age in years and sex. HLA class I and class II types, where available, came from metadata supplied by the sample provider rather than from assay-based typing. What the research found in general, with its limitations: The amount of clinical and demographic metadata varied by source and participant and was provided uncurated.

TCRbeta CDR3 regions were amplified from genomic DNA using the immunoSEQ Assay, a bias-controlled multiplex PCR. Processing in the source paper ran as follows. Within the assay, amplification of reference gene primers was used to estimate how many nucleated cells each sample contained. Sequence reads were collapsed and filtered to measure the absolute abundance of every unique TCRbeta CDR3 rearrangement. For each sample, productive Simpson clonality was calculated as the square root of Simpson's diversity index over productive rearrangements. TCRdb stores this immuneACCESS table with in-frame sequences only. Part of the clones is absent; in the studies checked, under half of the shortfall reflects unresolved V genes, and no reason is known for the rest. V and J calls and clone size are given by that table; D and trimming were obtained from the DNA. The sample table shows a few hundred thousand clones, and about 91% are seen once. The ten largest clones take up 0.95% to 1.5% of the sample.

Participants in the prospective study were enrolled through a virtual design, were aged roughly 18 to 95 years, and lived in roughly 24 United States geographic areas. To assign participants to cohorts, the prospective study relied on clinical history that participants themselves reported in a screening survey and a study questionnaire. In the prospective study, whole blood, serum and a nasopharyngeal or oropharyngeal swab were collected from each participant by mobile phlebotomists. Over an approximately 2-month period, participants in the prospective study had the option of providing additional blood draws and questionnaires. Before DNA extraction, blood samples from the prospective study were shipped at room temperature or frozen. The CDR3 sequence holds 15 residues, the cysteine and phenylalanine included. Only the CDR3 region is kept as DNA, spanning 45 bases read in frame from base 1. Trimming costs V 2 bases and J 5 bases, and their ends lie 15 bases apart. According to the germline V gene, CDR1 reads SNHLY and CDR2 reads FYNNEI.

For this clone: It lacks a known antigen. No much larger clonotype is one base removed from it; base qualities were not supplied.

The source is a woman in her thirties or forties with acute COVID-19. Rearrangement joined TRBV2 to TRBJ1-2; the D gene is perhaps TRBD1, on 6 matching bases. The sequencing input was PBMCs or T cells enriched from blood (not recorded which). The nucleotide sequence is TGTGCCAGCAGTGAATGGGGGCAGGGAACTTATGGCTACACCTTC. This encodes CASSEWGQGTYGYTF.